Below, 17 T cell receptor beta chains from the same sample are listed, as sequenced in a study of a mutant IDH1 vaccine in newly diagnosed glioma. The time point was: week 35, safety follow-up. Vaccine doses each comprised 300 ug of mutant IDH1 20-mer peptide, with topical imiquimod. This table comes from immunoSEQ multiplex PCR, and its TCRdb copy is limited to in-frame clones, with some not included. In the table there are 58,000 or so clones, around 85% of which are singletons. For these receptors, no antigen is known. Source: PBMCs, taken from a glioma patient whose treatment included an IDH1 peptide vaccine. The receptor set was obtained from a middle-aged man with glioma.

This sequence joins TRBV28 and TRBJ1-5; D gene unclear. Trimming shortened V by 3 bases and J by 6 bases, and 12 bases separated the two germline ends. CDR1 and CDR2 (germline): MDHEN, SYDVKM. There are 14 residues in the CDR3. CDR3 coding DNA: TGTGCCAGCAGTTTGCCCTCTGGTGGTCAGCCCCAGCATTTT. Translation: CASSLPSGGQPQHF. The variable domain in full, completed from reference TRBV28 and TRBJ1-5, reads DVKVTQSSRYLVKRTGEKVFLECVQDMDHENMFWYRQDPGLGLRLIYFSYDVKMKEKGDIPEGYSVSREKKERFSLILESASTNQTSMYLCASSLPSGGQPQHFGDGTRLSIL.

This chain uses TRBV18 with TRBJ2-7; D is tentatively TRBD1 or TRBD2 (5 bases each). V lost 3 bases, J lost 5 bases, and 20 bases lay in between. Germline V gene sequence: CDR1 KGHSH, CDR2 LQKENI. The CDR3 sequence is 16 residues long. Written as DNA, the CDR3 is TGTGCCAGCTCACCGCTGGGCGAGGGGATAAGGAACGAGCAGTACTTC. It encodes CASSPLGEGIRNEQYF.

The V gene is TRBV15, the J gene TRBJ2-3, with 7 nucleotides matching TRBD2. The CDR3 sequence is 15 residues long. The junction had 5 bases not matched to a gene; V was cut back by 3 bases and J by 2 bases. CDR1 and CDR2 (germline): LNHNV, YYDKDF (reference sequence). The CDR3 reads CATSSRGGVTDTQYF. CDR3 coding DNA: TGTGCCACCAGCAGCCGTGGGGGGGTCACAGATACGCAGTATTTT.

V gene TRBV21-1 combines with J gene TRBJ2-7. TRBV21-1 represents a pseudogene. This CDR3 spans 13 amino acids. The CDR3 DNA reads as TGTGCCAGCAGCCGGGACCTACCCTACGAGCAGTACTTC. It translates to CASSRDLPYEQYF.

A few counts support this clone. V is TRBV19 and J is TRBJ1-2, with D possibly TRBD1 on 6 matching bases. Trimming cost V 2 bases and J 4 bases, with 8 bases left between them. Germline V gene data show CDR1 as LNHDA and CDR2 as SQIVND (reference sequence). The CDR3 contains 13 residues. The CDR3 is CASSIQGSYGYTF. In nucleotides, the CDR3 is TGTGCCAGTAGTATACAGGGGTCCTATGGCTACACCTTC. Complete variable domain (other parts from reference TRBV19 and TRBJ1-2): DGGITQSPKYLFRKEGQNVTLSCEQNLNHDAMYWYRQDPGQGLRLIYYSQIVNDFQKGDIAEGYSVSREKKESFPLTVTSAQKNPTAFYLCASSIQGSYGYTFGSGTRLTVV.

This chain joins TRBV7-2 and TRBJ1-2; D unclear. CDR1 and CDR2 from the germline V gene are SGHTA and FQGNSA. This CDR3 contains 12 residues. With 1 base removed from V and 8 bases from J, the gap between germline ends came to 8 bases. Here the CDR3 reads CASSLGSGGYTF. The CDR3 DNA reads TGTGCCAGCAGCTTAGGGAGCGGAGGCTACACCTTC.

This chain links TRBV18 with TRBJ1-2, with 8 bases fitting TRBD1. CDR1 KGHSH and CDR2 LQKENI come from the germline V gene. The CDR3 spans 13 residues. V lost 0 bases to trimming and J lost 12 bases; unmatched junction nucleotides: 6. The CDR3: CASSPPDRGRDTF. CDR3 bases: TGTGCCAGCTCACCACCTGACAGGGGTCGGGACACCTTC.

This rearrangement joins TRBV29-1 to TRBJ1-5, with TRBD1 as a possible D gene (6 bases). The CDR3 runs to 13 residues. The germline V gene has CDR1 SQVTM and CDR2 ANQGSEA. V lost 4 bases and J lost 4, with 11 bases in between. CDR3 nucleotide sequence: TGCAGCGTTGGTACAGGGCCTAATCAGCCCCAGCATTTT. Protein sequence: CSVGTGPNQPQHF.

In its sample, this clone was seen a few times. The CDR3 bases are TGTGCCAGTAGCAACCCGCGGGGGATCGATGAGCAGTTCTTC. Amino acids: CASSNPRGIDEQFF. This chain links TRBV19 with TRBJ2-1; 7 bases fit TRBD2. The CDR3 has 14 residues. Trimming at V came to 6 bases and at J to 8 bases, leaving 10 bases not matched to a gene. Per the germline V gene, CDR1 is LNHDA and CDR2 is SQIVND (reference sequence).

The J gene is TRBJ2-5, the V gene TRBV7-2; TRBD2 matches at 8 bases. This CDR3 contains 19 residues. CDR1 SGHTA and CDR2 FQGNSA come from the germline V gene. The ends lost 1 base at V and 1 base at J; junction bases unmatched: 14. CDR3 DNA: TGTGCCAGCAGCTTAGTAACCAACGCGGCCCTAGCGGGCCAAGAGACCCAGTACTTC. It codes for CASSLVTNAALAGQETQYF.

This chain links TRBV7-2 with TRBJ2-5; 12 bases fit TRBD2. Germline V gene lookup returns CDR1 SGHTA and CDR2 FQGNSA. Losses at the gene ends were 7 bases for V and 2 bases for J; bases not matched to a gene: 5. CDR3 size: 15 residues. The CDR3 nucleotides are TGTGCCAGCAACTCTGGACTAGCGGGACAAGAGACCCAGTACTTC. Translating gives CASNSGLAGQETQYF.

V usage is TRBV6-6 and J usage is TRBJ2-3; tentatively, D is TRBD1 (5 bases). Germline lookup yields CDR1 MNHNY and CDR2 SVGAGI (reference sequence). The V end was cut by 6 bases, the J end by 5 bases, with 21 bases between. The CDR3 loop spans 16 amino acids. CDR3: CASSLGAQGGIDTQYF. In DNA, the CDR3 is TGTGCCAGCAGCCTCGGCGCGCAGGGTGGAATAGATACGCAGTATTTT.

CDR3 coding DNA: TGTGCCAGCAGCGTGTCCGGGGTCGCCGAGCAGTACTTC. Its translation is CASSVSGVAEQYF. The V gene is TRBV9, the J gene TRBJ2-7; TRBD2 might be the D (5 bases). Trimming removed 2 bases from V and 6 bases from J, with 12 bases in between. In germline, CDR1 is SGDLS, CDR2 YYNGEE. The CDR3 runs 13 residues.

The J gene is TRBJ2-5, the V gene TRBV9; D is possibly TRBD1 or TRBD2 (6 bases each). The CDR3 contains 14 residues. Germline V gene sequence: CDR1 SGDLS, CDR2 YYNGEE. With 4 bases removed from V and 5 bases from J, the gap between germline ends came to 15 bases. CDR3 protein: CASSQEGGEETQYF. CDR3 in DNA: TGTGCCAGCAGCCAAGAGGGGGGAGAGGAGACCCAGTACTTC.

The CDR3 DNA reads TGTGCCATCAGTGAGTCTACAGGGGGGAACGAGCAGTACTTC. It specifies CAISESTGGNEQYF. This rearrangement joins TRBV10-3 to TRBJ2-7; 8 positions match TRBD1. The germline V gene encodes CDR1 ENHRY and CDR2 SYGVKD. The CDR3 covers 14 residues. The V segment lost 0 bases and the J segment 5 bases; nucleotides outside the gene matches: 3.

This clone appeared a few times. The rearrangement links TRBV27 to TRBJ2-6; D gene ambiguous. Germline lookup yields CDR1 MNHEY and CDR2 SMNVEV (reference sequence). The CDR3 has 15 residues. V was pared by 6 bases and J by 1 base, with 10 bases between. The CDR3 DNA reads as TGTGCCAGCAGCATACTAACATCTGGGGCCAACGTCCTGACTTTC. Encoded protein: CASSILTSGANVLTF.

The CDR3: CASSFPALNYGYTF. As DNA, the CDR3 is TGTGCCAGCAGCTTCCCCGCCCTTAACTATGGCTACACCTTC. This chain connects TRBV7-9 to TRBJ1-2; D is unresolved. In germline, CDR1 is SEHNR, CDR2 FQNEAQ (reference sequence). V was shortened by 3 bases and J by 1 base, with 9 bases between the two germline ends. The length of the CDR3 is 14 residues. The whole variable domain, remainder taken from reference TRBV7-9 and TRBJ1-2, is DTGVSQNPRHKITKRGQNVTFRCDPISEHNRLYWYRQTLGQGPEFLTYFQNEAQLEKSRLLSDRFSAERPKGSFSTLEIQRTEQGDSAMYLCASSFPALNYGYTFGSGTRLTVV.